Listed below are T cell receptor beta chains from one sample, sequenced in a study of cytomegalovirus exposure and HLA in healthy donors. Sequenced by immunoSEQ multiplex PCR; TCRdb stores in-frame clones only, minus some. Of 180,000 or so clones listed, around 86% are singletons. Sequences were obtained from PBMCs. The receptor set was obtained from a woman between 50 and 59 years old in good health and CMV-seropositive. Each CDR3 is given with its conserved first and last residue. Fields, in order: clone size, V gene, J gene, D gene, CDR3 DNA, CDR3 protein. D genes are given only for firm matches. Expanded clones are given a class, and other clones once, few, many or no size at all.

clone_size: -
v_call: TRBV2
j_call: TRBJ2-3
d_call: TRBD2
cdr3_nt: TGTGCCAGCAGCGCGGGACTAGCGGGGGGGGATACGCAGTATTTT
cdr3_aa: CASSAGLAGGDTQYF

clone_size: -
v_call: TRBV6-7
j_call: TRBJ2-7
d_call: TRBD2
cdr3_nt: TGTGCCAGCAGTTCTTCTAGCGGGAGAGACGAGCAGTACTTC
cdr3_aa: CASSSSSGRDEQYF

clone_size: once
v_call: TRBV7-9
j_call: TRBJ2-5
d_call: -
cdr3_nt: TGTGCCAGCAGCTTAGAACTTGAACAAGAGACCCAGTACTTC
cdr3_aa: CASSLELEQETQYF

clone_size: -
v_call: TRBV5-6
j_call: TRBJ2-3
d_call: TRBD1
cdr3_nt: TGTGCCAGCAGCGAGGGACAGGGACGAGATACGCAGTATTTT
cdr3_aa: CASSEGQGRDTQYF

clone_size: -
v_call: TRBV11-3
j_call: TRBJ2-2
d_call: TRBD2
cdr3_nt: TGTGCCAGCAGCCCCGGGACTATCTCCACCGGGGAGCTGTTTTTT
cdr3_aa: CASSPGTISTGELFF

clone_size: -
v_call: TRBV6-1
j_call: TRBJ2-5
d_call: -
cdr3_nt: TGTGCCAGCAGTGAAGCGACTCGCTTCCCCTCCGGGCAAGAGACCCAGTACTTC
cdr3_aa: CASSEATRFPSGQETQYF

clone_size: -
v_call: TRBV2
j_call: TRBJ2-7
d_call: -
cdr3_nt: TGTGCCAGCAGGGAACAGGGTGTGGTGGGCGAGCAGTACTTC
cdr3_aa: CASREQGVVGEQYF

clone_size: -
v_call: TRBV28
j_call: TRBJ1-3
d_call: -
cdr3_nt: TGTGCCAGCAGGGACTTCCTCTCTGGAAACACCATATATTTT
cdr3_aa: CASRDFLSGNTIYF

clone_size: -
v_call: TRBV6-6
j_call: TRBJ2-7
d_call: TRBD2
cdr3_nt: TGTGCCAGCAGTTATGGGACTAGCGGGGGTTACGAGCAGTACTTC
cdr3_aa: CASSYGTSGGYEQYF

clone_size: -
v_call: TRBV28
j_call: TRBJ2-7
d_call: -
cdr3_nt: TGTGCCAGCATCAGACAGGTTCTCAGCTCCTACGAGCAGTACTTC
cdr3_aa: CASIRQVLSSYEQYF

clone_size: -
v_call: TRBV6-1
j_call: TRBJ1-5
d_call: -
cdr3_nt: TGTGCCAGCAGTGAAATTGGGCCTAGCAATCAGCCCCAGCATTTT
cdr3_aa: CASSEIGPSNQPQHF

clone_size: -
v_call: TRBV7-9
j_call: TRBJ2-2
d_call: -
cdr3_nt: TGTGCCAGCAGCTCCGTTACGGCCGGGGAGCTGTTTTTT
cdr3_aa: CASSSVTAGELFF

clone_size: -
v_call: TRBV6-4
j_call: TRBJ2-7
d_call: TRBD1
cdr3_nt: TGTGCCAGCAGGGACAGGGGAAACGAGCAGTACTTC
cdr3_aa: CASRDRGNEQYF

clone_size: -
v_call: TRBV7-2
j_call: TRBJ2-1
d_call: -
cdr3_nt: TGTGCCAGCAGCTTGGAACCCCACAGGGATGAGCAGTTCTTC
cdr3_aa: CASSLEPHRDEQFF

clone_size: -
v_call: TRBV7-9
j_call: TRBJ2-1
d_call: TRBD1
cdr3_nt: TGTGCCAGCAGCCCAGCGGGACAGGGCTACAATGAGCAGTTCTTC
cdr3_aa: CASSPAGQGYNEQFF

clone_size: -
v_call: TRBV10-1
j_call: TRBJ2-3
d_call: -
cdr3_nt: TGCGCCAGCAGTGAGTCGCCTATCACAGATACGCAGTATTTT
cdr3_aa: CASSESPITDTQYF

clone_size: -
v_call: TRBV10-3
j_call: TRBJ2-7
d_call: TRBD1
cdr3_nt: TGTGCCATCAGTGAACACAGAGGACAGGGTCGTTCCGAGCAGTACTTC
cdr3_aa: CAISEHRGQGRSEQYF

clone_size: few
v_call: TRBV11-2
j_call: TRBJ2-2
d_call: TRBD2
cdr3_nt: TGTGCCAGCAGCTTAAGCGGGGGGGAGTACGGGGAGCTGTTTTTT
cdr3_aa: CASSLSGGEYGELFF

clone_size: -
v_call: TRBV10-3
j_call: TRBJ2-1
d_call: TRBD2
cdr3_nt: TGTGCCGCAACCGGGACTAGCGGGATGAATGAGCAGTTCTTC
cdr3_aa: CAATGTSGMNEQFF

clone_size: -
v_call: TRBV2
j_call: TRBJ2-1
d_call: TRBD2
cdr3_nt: TGTGCCAGCAGTGAAATAGCGGGAGAGTACAATGAGCAGTTCTTC
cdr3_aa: CASSEIAGEYNEQFF

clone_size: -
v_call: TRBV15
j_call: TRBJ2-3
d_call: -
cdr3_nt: TGTGCCACCAGCAGAGCCCCTGGGGATTACCGGGGAGATACGCAGTATTTT
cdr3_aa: CATSRAPGDYRGDTQYF

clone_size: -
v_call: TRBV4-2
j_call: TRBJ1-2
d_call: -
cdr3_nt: TGTGCCAGCAGCCAAGATCCCGTTTTAAACTATGGCTACACCTTC
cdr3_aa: CASSQDPVLNYGYTF

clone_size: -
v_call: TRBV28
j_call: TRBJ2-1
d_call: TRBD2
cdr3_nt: TGTGCCAGCAGTTTAATTAGCGGGAGGCCGGAAGGTGATGAGCAGTTCTTC
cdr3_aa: CASSLISGRPEGDEQFF

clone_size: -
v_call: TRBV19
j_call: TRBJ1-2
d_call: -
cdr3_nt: TGTGCCAGTAGACAGGATCTTAACTATGGCTACACCTTC
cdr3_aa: CASRQDLNYGYTF

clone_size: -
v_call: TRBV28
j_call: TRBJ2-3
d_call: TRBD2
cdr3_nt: TGTGCCAGCTTCCCCGTTTGGCGGGGGGTCACAGATACGCAGTATTTT
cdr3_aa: CASFPVWRGVTDTQYF

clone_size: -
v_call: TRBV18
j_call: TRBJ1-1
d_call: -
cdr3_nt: TGTGCCAGCTCACCACCGGCCCAGGCTAAAGCTTTCTTT
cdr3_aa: CASSPPAQAKAFF

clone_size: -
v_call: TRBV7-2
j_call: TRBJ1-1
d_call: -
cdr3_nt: TGTGCCAGCAGCTTAGAGCCAGGAGGTTACACTGAAGCTTTCTTT
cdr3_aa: CASSLEPGGYTEAFF

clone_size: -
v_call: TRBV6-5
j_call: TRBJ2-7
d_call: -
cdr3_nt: TGTGCCAGCAGTTCCCCCTTCGCAGGGGACTCCTACGAGCAGTACTTC
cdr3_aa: CASSSPFAGDSYEQYF

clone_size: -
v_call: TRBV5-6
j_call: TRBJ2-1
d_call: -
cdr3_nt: TGTGCCAGCAGCTTGGGCGGCTCCCTTTACGAGCAGTTCTTC
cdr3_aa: CASSLGGSLYEQFF

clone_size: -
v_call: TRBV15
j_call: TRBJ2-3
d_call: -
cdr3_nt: TGTGCCACCAGCAGAGATTCTAAAGATACGCAGTATTTT
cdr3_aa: CATSRDSKDTQYF

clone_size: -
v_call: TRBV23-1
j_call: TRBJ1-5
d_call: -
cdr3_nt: TGCGCCAGCACCCAGGGGAAAACGGTTCAGCCCCAGCATTTT
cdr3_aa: CASTQGKTVQPQHF

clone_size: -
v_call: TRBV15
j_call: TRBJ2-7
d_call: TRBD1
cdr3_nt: TGTGCCACCAGCAGCCCCCGCTCGGACAGGGCCTACGAGCAGTACTTC
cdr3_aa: CATSSPRSDRAYEQYF

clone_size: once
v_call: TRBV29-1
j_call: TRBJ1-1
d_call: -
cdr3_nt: TGCAGCGTTGAAGATATTGCAGGGACTGAAGCTTTCTTT
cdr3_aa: CSVEDIAGTEAFF

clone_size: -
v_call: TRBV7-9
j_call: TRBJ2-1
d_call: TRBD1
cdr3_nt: TGTGCCAGCAGCTTATGGTCGACAGGGGTGGACAATGAGCAGTTCTTC
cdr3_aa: CASSLWSTGVDNEQFF

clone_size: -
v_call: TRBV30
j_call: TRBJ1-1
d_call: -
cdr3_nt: TGTGCCTGGAGCAGGCGGGTGAACACTGAAGCTTTCTTT
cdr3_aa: CAWSRRVNTEAFF

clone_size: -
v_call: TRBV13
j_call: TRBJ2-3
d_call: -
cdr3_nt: TGTGCCAGCAGCTTGGACTATTTCACAGATACGCAGTATTTT
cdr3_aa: CASSLDYFTDTQYF

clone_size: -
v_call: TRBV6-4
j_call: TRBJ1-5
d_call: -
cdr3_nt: TGTGCCAGCAGTAGGAGGTATCAGCCCCAGCATTTT
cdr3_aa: CASSRRYQPQHF

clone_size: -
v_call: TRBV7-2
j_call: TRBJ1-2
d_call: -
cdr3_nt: TGTGCCAGCAGCTCGAACGTCGGGTTCGGCTACACCTTC
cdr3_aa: CASSSNVGFGYTF

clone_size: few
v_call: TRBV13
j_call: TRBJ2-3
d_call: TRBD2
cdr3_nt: TGTGCCAGCAGCTTAGCTCGGACTAGCGGGGGTATAGGTACGCAGTATTTT
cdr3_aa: CASSLARTSGGIGTQYF

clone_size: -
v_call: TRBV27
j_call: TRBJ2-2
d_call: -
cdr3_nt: TGTGCCAGCAGTTTAACAGGGCCGAACACCGGGGAGCTGTTTTTT
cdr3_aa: CASSLTGPNTGELFF

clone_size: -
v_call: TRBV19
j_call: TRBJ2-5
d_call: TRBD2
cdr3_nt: TGTGCCAGTAGTTCCCCCGCGGGGGATTGGGAAGAGACCCAGTACTTC
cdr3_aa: CASSSPAGDWEETQYF

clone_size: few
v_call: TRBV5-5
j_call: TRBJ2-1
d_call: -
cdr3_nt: TGTGCCAGCAGCTTGGATGGGGGGTCCCAATGGGAGCAGTTCTTC
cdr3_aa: CASSLDGGSQWEQFF

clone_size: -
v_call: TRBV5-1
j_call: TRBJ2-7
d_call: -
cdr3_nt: TGCGCCAGCAGCTCGTTGACAGGCTTTCCCTACGAGCAGTACTTC
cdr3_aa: CASSSLTGFPYEQYF

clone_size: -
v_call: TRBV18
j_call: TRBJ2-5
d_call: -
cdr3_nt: TGTGCCAGCTCACCGGCAGGGGCCATCGAGACCCAGTACTTC
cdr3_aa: CASSPAGAIETQYF

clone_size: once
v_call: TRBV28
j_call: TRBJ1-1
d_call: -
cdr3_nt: TGTGCCAGCAGTCCCCCAGTATTGCGGACTGAAGCTTTCTTT
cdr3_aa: CASSPPVLRTEAFF